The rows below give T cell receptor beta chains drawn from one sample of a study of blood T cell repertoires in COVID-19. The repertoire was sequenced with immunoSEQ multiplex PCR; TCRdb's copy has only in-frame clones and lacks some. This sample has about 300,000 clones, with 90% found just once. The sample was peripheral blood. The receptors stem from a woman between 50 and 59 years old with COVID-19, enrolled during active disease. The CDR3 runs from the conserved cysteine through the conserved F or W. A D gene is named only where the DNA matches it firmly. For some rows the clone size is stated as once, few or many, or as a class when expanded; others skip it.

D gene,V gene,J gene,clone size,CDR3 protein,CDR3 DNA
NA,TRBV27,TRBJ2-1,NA,CASSFTRTVVYNEQFF,TGTGCCAGCAGTTTCACTAGGACGGTTGTCTACAATGAGCAGTTCTTC
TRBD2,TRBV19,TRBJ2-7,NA,CASSTIAGVSYEQYF,TGTGCCAGTAGTACTATAGCGGGAGTCAGCTACGAGCAGTACTTC
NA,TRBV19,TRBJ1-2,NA,CASSNSNYGYTF,TGTGCCAGTAGTAACAGCAACTATGGCTACACCTTC
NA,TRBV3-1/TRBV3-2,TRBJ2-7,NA,CASSQEGPLYEQYF,TGTGCCAGCAGCCAAGAGGGGCCCCTATACGAGCAGTACTTC
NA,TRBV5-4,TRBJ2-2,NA,CASSWDKYGGELFF,TGTGCCAGCAGCTGGGACAAATACGGCGGGGAGCTGTTTTTT
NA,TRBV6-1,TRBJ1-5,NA,CASSGGQVFRNQPQHF,TGTGCCAGCAGTGGAGGGCAGGTTTTTCGCAATCAGCCCCAGCATTTT
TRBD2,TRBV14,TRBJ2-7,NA,CASSHFLLAGEQYF,TGTGCCAGCAGCCATTTTTTACTAGCGGGCGAGCAGTACTTC
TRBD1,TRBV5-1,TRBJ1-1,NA,CASSFTGAEAFF,TGCGCCAGCAGCTTTACAGGGGCTGAAGCTTTCTTT
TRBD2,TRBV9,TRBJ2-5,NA,CASSVATGGLETQYF,TGTGCCAGCAGCGTAGCTACGGGGGGTTTAGAGACCCAGTACTTC
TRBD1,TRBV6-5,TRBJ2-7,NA,CASSYRWTGGYEQYF,TGTGCCAGCAGTTACCGCTGGACAGGGGGCTACGAGCAGTACTTC
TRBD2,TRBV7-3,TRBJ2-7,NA,CASSLIAHGTSGGATHEQYF,TGTGCCAGCAGCTTAATAGCACACGGGACTAGCGGGGGAGCTACCCACGAGCAGTACTTC
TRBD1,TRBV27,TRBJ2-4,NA,CASSPQGRLWKQYF,TGTGCCAGCAGCCCACAGGGGCGTCTCTGGAAACAGTACTTC
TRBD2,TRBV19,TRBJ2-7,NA,CASSLHGPRTSGRPRTYEQYF,TGTGCCAGTAGTCTGCATGGTCCGAGGACTAGCGGGAGGCCCCGTACCTACGAGCAGTACTTC
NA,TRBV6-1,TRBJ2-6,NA,CASSGPTVGSGANVLTF,TGTGCCAGCAGTGGTCCGACAGTGGGCTCTGGGGCCAACGTCCTGACTTTC
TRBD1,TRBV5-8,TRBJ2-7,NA,CASSPQGALSYEQYF,TGTGCCAGCAGCCCCCAGGGGGCTCTCTCGTACGAGCAGTACTTC
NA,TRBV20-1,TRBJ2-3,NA,CSAFHTDTQYF,TGCAGTGCTTTCCACACAGATACGCAGTATTTT
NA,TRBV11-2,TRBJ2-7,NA,CASSLDGIAYEQYF,TGTGCCAGCAGCTTAGACGGGATAGCCTACGAGCAGTACTTC
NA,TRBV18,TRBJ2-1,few,CASSRDSGGIMNEQFF,TGTGCCAGCTCACGCGATAGCGGCGGGATTATGAATGAGCAGTTCTTC
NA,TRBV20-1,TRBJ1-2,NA,CSASPLRSGGYTF,TGCAGTGCTAGTCCCCTCCGTTCTGGCGGCTACACCTTC
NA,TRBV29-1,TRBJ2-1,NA,CSVGRPQPAVAYNEQFF,TGCAGCGTTGGCCGCCCTCAACCGGCGGTGGCGTACAATGAGCAGTTCTTC